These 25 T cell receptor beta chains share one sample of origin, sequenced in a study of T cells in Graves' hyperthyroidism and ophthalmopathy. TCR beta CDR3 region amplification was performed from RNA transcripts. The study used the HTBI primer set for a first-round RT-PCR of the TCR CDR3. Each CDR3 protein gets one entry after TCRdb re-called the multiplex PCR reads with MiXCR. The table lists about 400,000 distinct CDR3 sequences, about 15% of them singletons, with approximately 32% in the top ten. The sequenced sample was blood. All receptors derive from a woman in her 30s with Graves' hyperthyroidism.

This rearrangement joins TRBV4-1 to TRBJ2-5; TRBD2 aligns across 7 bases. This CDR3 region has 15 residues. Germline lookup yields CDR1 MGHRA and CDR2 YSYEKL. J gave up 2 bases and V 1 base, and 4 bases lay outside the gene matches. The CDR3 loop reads CASSQGPGLQETQYF. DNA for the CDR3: TGCGCCAGCAGCCAAGGGCCGGGACTACAAGAGACCCAGTACTTC.

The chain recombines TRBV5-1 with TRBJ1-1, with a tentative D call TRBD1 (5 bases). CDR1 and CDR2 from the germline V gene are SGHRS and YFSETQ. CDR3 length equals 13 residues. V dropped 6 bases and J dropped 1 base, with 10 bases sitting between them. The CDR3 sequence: CASNSGQNTEAFF. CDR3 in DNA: TGCGCCAGCAACTCCGGACAGAACACTGAAGCTTTCTTT.

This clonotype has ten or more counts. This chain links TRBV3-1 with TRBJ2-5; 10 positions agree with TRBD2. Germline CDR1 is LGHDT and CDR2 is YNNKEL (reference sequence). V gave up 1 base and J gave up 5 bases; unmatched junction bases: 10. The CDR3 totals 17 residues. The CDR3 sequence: CASSQGSTSGLGETQYF. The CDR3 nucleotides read TGTGCCAGCAGCCAAGGTTCGACTAGCGGGCTTGGGGAGACCCAGTACTTC.

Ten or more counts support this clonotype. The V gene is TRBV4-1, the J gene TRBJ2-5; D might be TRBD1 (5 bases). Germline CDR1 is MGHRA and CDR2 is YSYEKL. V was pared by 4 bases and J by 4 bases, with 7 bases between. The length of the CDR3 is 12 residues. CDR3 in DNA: TGCGCCAGCAGCCCGCAGGGAGAGACCCAGTACTTC. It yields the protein CASSPQGETQYF.

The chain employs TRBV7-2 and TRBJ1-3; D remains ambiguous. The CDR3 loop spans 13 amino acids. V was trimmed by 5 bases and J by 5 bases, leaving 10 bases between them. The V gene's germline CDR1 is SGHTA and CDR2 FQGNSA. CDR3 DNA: TGTGCCAGCAGCCCCACCACGAGAAACACCATATATTTT. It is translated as CASSPTTRNTIYF.

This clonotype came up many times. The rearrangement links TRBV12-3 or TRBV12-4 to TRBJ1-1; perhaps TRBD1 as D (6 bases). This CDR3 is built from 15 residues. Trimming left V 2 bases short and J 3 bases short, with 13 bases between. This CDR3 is CASSLQNRVDTEAFF. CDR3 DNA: TGTGCCAGCAGTTTACAGAACAGGGTGGACACTGAAGCTTTCTTT.

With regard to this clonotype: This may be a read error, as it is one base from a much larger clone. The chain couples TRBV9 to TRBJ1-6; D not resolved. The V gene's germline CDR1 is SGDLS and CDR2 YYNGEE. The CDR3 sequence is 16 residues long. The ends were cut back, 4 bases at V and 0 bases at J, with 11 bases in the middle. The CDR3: CASSFRKGSYNSPLHF. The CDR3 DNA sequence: TGTGCCAGCAGCTTCCGAAAAGGCTCCTATAATTCACCCCTCCACTTT. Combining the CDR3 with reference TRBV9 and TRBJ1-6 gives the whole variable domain DSGVTQTPKHLITATGQRVTLRCSPRSGDLSVYWYQQSLDQGLQFLIQYYNGEERAKGNILERFSAQQFPDLHSELNLSSLELGDSALYFCASSFRKGSYNSPLHFGNGTRLTVT.

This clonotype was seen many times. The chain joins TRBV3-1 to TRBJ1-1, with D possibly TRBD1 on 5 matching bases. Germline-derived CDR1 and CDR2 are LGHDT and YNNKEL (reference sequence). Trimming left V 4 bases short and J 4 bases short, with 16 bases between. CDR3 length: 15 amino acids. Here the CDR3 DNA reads TGTGCCAGCAGCCGCCCTACGGACGGGGGCACTGAAGCTTTCTTT. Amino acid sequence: CASSRPTDGGTEAFF.

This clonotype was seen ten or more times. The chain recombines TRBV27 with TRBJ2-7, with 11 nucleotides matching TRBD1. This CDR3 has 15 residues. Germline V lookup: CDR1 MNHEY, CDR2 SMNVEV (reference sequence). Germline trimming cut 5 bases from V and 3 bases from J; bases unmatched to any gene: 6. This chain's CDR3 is CASSQGQGAGYEQYF. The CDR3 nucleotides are TGTGCCAGCAGTCAAGGACAGGGGGCCGGCTACGAGCAGTACTTC.

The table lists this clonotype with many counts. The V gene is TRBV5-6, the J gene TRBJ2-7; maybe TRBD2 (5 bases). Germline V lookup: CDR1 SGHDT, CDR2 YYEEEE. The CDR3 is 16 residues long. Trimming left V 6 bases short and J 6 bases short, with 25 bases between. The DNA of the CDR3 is TGTGCCAGCACCTCCGCTCGGGGAAGAGTAGGTGGCGAGCAGTACTTC. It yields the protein CASTSARGRVGGEQYF.

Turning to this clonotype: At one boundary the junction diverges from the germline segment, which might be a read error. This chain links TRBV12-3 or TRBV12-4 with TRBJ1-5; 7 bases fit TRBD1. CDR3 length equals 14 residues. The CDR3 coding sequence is TGTGTCAGCAGCTCCGGGACAGTCAATCAGCCCCAGCATTTT. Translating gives CVSSSGTVNQPQHF.

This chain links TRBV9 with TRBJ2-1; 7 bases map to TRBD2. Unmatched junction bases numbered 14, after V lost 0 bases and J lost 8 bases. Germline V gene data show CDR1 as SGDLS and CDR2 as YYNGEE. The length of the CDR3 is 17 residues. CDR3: CASSVARQAGRRYEQFF. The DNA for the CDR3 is TGTGCCAGCAGCGTAGCCCGCCAAGCGGGACGTAGATATGAGCAGTTCTTC. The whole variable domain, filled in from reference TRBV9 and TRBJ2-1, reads DSGVTQTPKHLITATGQRVTLRCSPRSGDLSVYWYQQSLDQGLQFLIQYYNGEERAKGNILERFSAQQFPDLHSELNLSSLELGDSALYFCASSVARQAGRRYEQFFGPGTRLTVL.

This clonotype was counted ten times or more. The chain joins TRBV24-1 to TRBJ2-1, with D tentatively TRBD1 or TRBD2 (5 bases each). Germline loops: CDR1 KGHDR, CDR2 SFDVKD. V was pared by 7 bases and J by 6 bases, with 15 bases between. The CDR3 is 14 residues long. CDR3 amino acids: CATSARQGANEQFF. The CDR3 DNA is TGTGCCACCAGCGCCAGGCAGGGAGCCAATGAGCAGTTCTTC.

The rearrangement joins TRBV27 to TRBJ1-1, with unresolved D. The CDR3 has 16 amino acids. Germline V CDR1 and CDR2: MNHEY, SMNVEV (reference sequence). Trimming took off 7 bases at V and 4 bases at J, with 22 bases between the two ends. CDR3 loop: CASTSAVGGWGTEAFF. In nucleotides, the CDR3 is TGTGCCAGCACCTCCGCCGTCGGCGGCTGGGGCACTGAAGCTTTCTTT.

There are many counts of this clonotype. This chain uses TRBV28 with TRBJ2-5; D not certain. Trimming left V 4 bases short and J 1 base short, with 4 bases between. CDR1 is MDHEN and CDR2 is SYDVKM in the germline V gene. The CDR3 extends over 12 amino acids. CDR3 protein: CASSSIQETQYF. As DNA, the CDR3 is TGTGCCAGCAGTTCAATCCAAGAGACCCAGTACTTC.

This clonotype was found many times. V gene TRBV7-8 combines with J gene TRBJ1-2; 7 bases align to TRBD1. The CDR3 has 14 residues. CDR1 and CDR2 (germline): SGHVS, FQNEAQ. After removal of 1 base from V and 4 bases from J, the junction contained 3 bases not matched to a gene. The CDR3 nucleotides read TGTGCCAGCAGCTTAGGACAGGGCCTCTATGGCTACACCTTC. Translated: CASSLGQGLYGYTF.

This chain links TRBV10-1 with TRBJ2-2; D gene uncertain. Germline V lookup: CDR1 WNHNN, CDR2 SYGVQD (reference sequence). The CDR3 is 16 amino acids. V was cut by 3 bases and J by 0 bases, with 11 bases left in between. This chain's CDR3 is CASSDDAGANTGELFF. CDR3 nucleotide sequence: TGCGCCAGCAGTGATGATGCAGGCGCGAACACCGGGGAGCTGTTTTTT.

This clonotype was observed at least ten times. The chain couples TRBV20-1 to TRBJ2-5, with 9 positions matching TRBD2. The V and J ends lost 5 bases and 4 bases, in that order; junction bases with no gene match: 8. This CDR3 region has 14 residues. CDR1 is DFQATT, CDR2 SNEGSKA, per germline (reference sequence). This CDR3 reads CSASSGTVRETQYF. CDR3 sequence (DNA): TGCAGTGCTTCTAGCGGGACGGTTCGAGAGACCCAGTACTTC.

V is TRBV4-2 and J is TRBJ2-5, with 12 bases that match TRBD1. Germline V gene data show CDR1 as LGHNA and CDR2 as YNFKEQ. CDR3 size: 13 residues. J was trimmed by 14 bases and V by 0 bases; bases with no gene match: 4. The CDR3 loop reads CASSQDWDRGRYF. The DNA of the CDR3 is TGTGCCAGCAGCCAAGATTGGGACAGGGGGCGTTACTTC.

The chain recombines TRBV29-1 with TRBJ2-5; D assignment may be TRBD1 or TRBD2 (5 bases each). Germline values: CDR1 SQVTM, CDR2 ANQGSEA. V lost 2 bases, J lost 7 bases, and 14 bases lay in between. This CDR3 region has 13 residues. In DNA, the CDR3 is TGCAGCGTTGAACTTCAGGGTGGGAGGACCCAGTACTTC. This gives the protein CSVELQGGRTQYF.

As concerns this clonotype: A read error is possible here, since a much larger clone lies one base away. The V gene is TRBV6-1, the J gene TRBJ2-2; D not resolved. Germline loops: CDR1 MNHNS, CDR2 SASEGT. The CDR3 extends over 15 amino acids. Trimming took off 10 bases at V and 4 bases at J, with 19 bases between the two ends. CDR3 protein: CATNDKGRSTGELFF. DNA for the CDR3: TGTGCCACCAATGACAAGGGCCGGAGCACCGGGGAGCTGTTTTTT.

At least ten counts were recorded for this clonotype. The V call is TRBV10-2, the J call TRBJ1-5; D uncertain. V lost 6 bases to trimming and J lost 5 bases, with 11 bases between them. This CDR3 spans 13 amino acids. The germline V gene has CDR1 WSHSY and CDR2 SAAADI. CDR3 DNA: TGCGCCAGCAGACGGACTTCCGATCAGCCCCAGCATTTT. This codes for CASRRTSDQPQHF.

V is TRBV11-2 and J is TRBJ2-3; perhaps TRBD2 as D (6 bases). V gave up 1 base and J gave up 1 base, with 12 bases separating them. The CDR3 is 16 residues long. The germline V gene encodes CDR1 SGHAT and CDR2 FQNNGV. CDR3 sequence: CASSLGVSGGTDTQYF. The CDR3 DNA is TGTGCCAGCAGCTTAGGTGTTAGCGGTGGCACAGATACGCAGTATTTT.

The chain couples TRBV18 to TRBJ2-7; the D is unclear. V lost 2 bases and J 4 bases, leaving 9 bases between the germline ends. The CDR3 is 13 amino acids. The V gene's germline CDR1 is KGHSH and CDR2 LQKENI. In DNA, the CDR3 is TGTGCCAGCTCACCATCCAACGGTTACGAGCAGTACTTC. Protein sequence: CASSPSNGYEQYF.

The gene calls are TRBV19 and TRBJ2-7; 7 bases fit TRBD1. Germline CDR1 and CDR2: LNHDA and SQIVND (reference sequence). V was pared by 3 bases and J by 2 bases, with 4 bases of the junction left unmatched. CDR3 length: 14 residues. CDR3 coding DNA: TGTGCCAGTAGTATCGGGACAGCAGCCTACGAGCAGTACTTC. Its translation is CASSIGTAAYEQYF. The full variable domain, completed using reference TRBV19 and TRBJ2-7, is DGGITQSPKYLFRKEGQNVTLSCEQNLNHDAMYWYRQDPGQGLRLIYYSQIVNDFQKGDIAEGYSVSREKKESFPLTVTSAQKNPTAFYLCASSIGTAAYEQYFGPGTRLTVT.